This T cell receptor (beta chain) stems from a study of a mutant IDH1 vaccine in newly diagnosed glioma. At the level of the study: Vaccination was launched 4-6 weeks after radiotherapy alone, or with temozolomide cycles. Broader study findings: The occurrence of vaccine-induced immune responses was seen in 80% to 95% of patients.

The germline gives CDR1 SNHLY, CDR2 FYNNEI. The V end was cut by 6 bases, the J end by 2 bases, with 13 bases between. CDR3 length: 14 residues. The time point is: week 47, end of study. Each dose delivered 300 ug of mutant IDH1 20-mer peptide subcutaneously with imiquimod. This clone was counted between two and nine times. The antigen is unknown. Method: immunoSEQ multiplex PCR; TCRdb's copy keeps in-frame clones and lacks some. The data show some 38,000 clones, 75% seen once. Sequencing used PBMCs, obtained from a glioma patient whose treatment included an IDH1 peptide vaccine. The origin of this receptor is a man between 35 and 55 years old with glioma. The chain joins TRBV2 to TRBJ1-1; a weak D match, TRBD1 (6 bases). The CDR3 region is CASSQYGGNTEAFF. In nucleotides, the CDR3 is TGTGCCAGCAGCCAATACGGGGGCAACACTGAAGCTTTCTTT.